This TCR beta chain was sequenced for a study of control samples from healthy donors and cancer patients. This clone was detected only a few times. Method: immunoSEQ multiplex PCR; TCRdb's copy keeps in-frame clones and lacks some. The repertoire holds 150,000 to 200,000 clones, about 91% seen once, with 2% to 2.5% in the top ten. The CDR3 consists of 15 residues. V was clipped by 5 bases and J by 6 bases, with 17 bases between them. CDR1 is LNHDA, CDR2 SQIVND, per germline (reference sequence). The chain couples TRBV19 to TRBJ1-5; D perhaps matches TRBD1 (5 bases). The TCR originated in a middle-aged woman in good health. Sequences were obtained from blood. The CDR3 loop reads CASSWGRVSGQPQHF. CDR3 DNA: TGTGCCAGTAGTTGGGGCAGGGTAAGCGGTCAGCCCCAGCATTTT.